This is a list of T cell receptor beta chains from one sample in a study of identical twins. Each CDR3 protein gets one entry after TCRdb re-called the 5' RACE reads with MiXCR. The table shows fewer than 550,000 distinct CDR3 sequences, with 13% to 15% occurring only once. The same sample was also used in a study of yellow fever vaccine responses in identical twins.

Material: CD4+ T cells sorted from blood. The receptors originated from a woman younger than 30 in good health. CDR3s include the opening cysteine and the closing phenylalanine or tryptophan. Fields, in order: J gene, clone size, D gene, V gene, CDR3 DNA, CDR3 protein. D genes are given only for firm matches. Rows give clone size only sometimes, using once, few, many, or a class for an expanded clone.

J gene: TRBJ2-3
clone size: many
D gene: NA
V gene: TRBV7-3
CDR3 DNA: TGTGCCAGCAGCTTAACGGGGTCAGATACGCAGTATTTT
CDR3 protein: CASSLTGSDTQYF

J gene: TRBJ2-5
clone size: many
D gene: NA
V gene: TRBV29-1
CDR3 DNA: TGCAGCGTTGTACAGGGGAGGGAGACCCAGTACTTC
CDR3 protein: CSVVQGRETQYF

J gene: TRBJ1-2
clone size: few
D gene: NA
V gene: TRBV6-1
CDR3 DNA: TGTGCCAGCAGTGAAGGGGAGGCATTGTTCTGGGGCTACACCTTC
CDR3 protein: CASSEGEALFWGYTF

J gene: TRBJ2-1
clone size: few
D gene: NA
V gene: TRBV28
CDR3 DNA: TGTGCCAGCGGCCAACGGGCAAACTCCTACAATGAGCAGTTCTTC
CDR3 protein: CASGQRANSYNEQFF

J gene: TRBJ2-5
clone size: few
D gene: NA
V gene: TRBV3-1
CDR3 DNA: TGTGCCAGCAGCCACTCCGGACGGGACTCAGGAAACTTC
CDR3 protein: CASSHSGRDSGNF

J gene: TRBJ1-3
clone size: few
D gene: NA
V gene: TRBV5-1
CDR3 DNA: TGCGCCAGCAGCTTGTCCAGGGCTGGAAACACCATATATTTT
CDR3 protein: CASSLSRAGNTIYF

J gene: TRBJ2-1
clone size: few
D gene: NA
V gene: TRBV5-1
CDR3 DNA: TGCGCCAGCAGCCGGGACGGCTCCCCCCTGTCCTACAATGAGCAGTTCTTC
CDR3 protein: CASSRDGSPLSYNEQFF

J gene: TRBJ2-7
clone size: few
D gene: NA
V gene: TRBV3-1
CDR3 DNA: TGTGCCAGCAGCGGAACTATATCCTCCTACGAGCAGTACTTC
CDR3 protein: CASSGTISSYEQYF

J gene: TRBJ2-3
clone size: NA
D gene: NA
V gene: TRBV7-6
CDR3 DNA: TGTGCCAGCAGCATGGCGGTTGGGAAGGCAGATACGCAGTATTTT
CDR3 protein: CASSMAVGKADTQYF

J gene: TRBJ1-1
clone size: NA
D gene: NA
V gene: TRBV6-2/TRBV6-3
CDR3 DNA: TGTGCCAGCAGTTACTCGGTTCCCCAGGGTGGTGCTTTCTTT
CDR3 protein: CASSYSVPQGGAFF

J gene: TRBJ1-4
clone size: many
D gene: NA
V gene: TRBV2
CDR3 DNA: TGTGCCAGCAAACTCACGACAGGAAAGTCCGAAAAACTGTTTTTT
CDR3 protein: CASKLTTGKSEKLFF

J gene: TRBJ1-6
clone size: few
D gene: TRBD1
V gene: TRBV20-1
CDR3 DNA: TGCAGTGCTGGCGGGACAGGGGTCCTCAATTCACCCCTCCACTTT
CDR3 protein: CSAGGTGVLNSPLHF

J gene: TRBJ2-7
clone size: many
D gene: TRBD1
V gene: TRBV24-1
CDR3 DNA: TGTGCCACCAGTAACAGGGGGGCCTACGAGCAGTACTTC
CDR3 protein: CATSNRGAYEQYF

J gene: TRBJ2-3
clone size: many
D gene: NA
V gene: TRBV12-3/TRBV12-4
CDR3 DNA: TGTGCCAGCAGTTTCGGTCTGACAACAGATACGCAGTATTTT
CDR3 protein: CASSFGLTTDTQYF

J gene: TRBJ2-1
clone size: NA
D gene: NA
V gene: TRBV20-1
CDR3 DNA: TGCAGTGCTGGACCTAGCGTAAGCTCCTACAATGAGCAGTTCTTC
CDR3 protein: CSAGPSVSSYNEQFF

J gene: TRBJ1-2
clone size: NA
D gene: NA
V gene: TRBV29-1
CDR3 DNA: TGCAGCGTTGAACCGGGCGGGGCGTCCACCTTC
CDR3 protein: CSVEPGGASTF

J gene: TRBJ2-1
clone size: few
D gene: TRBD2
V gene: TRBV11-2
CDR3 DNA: TGTGCCAGCAGCTTTGGACTAGCGACGTACAATGAGCAGTTCTTC
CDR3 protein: CASSFGLATYNEQFF

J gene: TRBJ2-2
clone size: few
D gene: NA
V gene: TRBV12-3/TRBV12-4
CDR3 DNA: TGTGCCAGCAGTTTTGGGACCCACCTCACCGGGGAGCTGTTTTTT
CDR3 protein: CASSFGTHLTGELFF

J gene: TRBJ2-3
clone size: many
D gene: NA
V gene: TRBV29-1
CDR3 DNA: TGCAGCGTTGCGGCGGAAAACCAGGAAGATACGCAGTATTTT
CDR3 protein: CSVAAENQEDTQYF

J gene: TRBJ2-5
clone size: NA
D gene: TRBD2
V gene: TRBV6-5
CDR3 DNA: TGTGCCAGCAGTTCGGCGGCGCTTAGCGGGATGTCACAGGAGACCCAGTACTTC
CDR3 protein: CASSSAALSGMSQETQYF

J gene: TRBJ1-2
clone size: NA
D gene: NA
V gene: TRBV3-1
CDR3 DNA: TGTGCCACCAGCCAACCTCACGGGGTCAACTATGGCTACACCTTC
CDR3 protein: CATSQPHGVNYGYTF

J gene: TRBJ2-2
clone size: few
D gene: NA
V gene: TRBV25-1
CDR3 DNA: TGTGCCAGCAGTGGACACACCAGTGCGAACACCGGGGAGCTGTTTTTT
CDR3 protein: CASSGHTSANTGELFF

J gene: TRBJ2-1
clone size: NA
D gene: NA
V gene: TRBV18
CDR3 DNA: TGTGCCAGCTCACCAAGTTCCGATGAGCAGTTCTTC
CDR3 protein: CASSPSSDEQFF

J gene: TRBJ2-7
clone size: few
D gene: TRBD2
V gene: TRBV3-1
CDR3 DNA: TGTGCCAGCAGCCAAGCCCCGGGACTAGCGGGAGATTACGAGCAGTACTTC
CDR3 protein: CASSQAPGLAGDYEQYF

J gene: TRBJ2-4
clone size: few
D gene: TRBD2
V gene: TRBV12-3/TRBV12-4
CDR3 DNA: TGTACCCGCAGTCACACTAGCGGGGGGGCCGTGAGCAAAAACATTCAGTACTTC
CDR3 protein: CTRSHTSGGAVSKNIQYF

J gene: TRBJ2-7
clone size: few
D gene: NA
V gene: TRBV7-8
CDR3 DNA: TGTGCCAGCAGCTCGGACAAAACCCCTCCTATTTACGAGCAGTACTTC
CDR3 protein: CASSSDKTPPIYEQYF

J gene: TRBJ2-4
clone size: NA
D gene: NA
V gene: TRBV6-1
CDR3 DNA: TGTGCCAGCCATTCACCGCCTTTAGGGGGTGACAAAAACATTCAGTACTTC
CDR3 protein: CASHSPPLGGDKNIQYF

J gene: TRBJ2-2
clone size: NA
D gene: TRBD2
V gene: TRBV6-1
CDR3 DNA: TGTGCCAGCAGGGATACCGGGACTAGCGGGGGGGCGAACACCGGGGAGCTGTTTTTT
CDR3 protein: CASRDTGTSGGANTGELFF

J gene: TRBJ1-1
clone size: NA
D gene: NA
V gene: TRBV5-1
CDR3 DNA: TGCGCCAGCAGCTCTGGCGTAGAGAACACTGAAGCTTTCTTT
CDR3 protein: CASSSGVENTEAFF

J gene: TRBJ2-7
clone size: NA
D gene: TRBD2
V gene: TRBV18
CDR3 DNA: TGTGCCAGCTCACCCCCGGGACTAGCCCTTGGTGGGAACCCCGAGCAGTACTTC
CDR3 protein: CASSPPGLALGGNPEQYF

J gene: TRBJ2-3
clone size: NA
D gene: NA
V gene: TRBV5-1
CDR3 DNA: TGCGCCAGCAGCAGGGGCGACGGAACTAGCACAGATACGCAGTATTTT
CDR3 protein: CASSRGDGTSTDTQYF

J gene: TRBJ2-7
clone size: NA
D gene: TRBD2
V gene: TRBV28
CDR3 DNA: TGTGCCAGCATCCTAGCGGGAGGGAACTACGAGCAGTACTTC
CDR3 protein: CASILAGGNYEQYF

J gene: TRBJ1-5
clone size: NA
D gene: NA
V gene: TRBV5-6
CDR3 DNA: TGTGCCAGCAGCTTGTTGGAGTATAGCAATCAGCCCCAGCATTTT
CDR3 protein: CASSLLEYSNQPQHF

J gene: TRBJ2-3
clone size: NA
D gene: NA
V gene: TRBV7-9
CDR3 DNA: TGTGCCAGCAGCTCCAGGGCTTTTAGGGCAGGAGATACGCAGTATTTT
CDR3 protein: CASSSRAFRAGDTQYF

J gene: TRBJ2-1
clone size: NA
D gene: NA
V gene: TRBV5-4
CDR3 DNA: TGTGCCAGCAGTGCCGACAAGAGCTCCTACAATGAGCAGTTCTTC
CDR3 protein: CASSADKSSYNEQFF

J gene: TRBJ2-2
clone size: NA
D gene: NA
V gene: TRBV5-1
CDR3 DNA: TGCGCCAGCAGCCGTTCCTGGCAGGGTCCCACCGGGGAGCTGTTTTTT
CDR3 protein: CASSRSWQGPTGELFF

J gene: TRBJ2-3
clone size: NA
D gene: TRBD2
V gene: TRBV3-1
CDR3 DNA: TGTGCCAGCAGCCAACTAGCGGCAACCACAGATACGCAGTATTTT
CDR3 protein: CASSQLAATTDTQYF

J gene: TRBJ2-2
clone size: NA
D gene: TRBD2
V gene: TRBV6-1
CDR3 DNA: TGTGCCAGCAGTCCACTAACGCGGGGGACCGGGGAGCTGTTTTTT
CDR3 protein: CASSPLTRGTGELFF

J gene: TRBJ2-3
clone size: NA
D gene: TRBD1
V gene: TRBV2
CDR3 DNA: TGTGCCAGCAGGGGACAGGGGAGGGATACGCAGTATTTT
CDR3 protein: CASRGQGRDTQYF

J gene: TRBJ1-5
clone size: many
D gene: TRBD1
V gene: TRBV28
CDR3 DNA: TGTGCCAGCACCACCGGGACAGGGTGGGGCAATCAGCCCCAGCATTTT
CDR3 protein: CASTTGTGWGNQPQHF

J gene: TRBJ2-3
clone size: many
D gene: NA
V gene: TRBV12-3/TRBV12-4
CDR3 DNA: TGTGCCAGCAGTTTCCTCGAGCGGAGCACAGATACGCAGTATTTT
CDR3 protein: CASSFLERSTDTQYF